Below, 5 T cell receptor beta chains from the same sample are listed, as sequenced in a study of cytomegalovirus exposure and HLA in healthy donors. The PCR was carried out with 60 Vbeta primers and 13 Jbeta primers. Sequenced by immunoSEQ multiplex PCR; TCRdb stores in-frame clones only, minus some. Seen here are about 110,000 clones, about 59% observed once, and the top ten hold approximately 3.8%. Sequencing used PBMCs. The receptors were sampled from a man aged 25-40 years in good health and CMV-seropositive.

This clone occurred a few times. J is TRBJ2-3 and V is TRBV27; 11 bases line up with TRBD2. The germline gives CDR1 MNHEY, CDR2 SMNVEV (reference sequence). The CDR3 is made up of 15 amino acids. With 3 bases clipped from V and 4 bases from J, the junction kept 3 bases outside the gene matches. The CDR3 region has the DNA TGTGCCAGCAGTTTCGTAGCGGGGGGGGCAGATACGCAGTATTTT. It specifies CASSFVAGGADTQYF.

Only a few counts were recorded for this clone. V gene TRBV10-1 combines with J gene TRBJ1-2, with D maybe TRBD1 (5 bases). The V gene's germline CDR1 is WNHNN and CDR2 SYGVQD (reference sequence). The CDR3 totals 13 residues. The ends were cut back, 3 bases at V and 5 bases at J, with 10 bases in the middle. The CDR3 DNA follows: TGCGCCAGCAGTGATGCAGCAGGGTATGGCTACACCTTC. Its translation is CASSDAAGYGYTF.

The V and J genes are TRBV20-1 and TRBJ1-5, with D uncertain. In germline, CDR1 is DFQATT, CDR2 SNEGSKA (reference sequence). V lost 3 bases, J lost 4 bases, and 4 bases lay in between. The length of the CDR3 is 11 residues. DNA of the CDR3: TGCAGTGCTAGTAGTAATCAGCCCCAGCATTTT. Protein product: CSASSNQPQHF.

The chain carries TRBV7-2 and TRBJ1-5; 9 bases line up with TRBD1. The CDR3 spans 15 residues. V lost 4 bases and J lost 9; bases outside the gene matches: 10. The V gene's germline CDR1 is SGHTA and CDR2 FQGNSA. CDR3 sequence (DNA): TGTGCCAGCAGCTCGGAACCACAGGGGGCTAGGCCCCAGCATTTT. As protein: CASSSEPQGARPQHF.

This clone was counted a few times. V usage is TRBV10-3 and J usage is TRBJ2-5; tentative D call: TRBD2 (5 bases). V was pared by 3 bases and J by 3 bases, with 11 bases between. The germline CDR1 and CDR2 sequences are ENHRY and SYGVKD. This CDR3 is built from 14 residues. The DNA for the CDR3 is TGTGCCATCAGTGACTCGGGATTCAAAGAGACCCAGTACTTC. This translates into CAISDSGFKETQYF.